The present TCR beta chain was sequenced within a study of molecular identifiers for immune sequencing clone quantification. In its sample, this clonotype was seen many times. Antigen: not known. TCRdb re-called the PCR reads with MiXCR, one entry per CDR3 protein. The table has just under 650,000 distinct CDR3 sequences, 15% to 20% seen once; the top ten hold roughly 0.83%. Points from the study as a whole: Should identical TCR molecules share a barcode, the sizes of highly expanded clones could be underestimated. Beyond 20 RNA copies, clones held over 99% of effector molecules, compared with under 1% in naive cells.

The V end lost 10 bases, the J end lost 4 bases, and 9 bases lay between the germline ends. CDR1 is SNHLY, CDR2 FYNNEI, per germline. This CDR3 contains 11 residues. This receptor was identified in a human donor in good health. Some libraries in this study had Jurkat cell RNA spiked in. Sequences were obtained from naive CD8+ T cells from blood, with Jurkat cell RNA spiked in. Subset: FACS-sorted CD8+CD4-CCR7+CD45RA+ naive T cells. The gene calls are TRBV2 and TRBJ2-3; D is perhaps TRBD1 or TRBD2 (5 bases each). The CDR3 loop is CATLGADTQYF. The DNA of the CDR3 is TGTGCCACACTGGGGGCAGATACGCAGTATTTT.